These 12 T cell receptor beta chains were all obtained from the same sample, sequenced in a study of cytotoxic CD8 clonotypes in ibrutinib-treated CLL (dated by TCRdb to the early 2020s). The library came from the immunoSEQ multiplex PCR assay. TCRdb's version of the immuneACCESS table is confined to in-frame rearrangements and falls short of the full clone set. An unresolved V gene accounts for under half of the shortfall where checked; the remainder is of unknown origin. This sample is represented by 70,000 to 85,000 clones; around 84% of them were singletons. The ten largest clones represent about 8% of the sample. The time point label here, explained by the study, means: progressive disease on ibrutinib. The starting material was PBMCs, obtained at disease progression, from a patient treated with ibrutinib. The receptors stem from a human donor with chronic lymphocytic leukemia.

V usage is TRBV5-5 and J usage is TRBJ1-3; D ambiguous. V was cut by 1 base and J by 4 bases, with 12 bases left in between. The V gene's germline CDR1 is SGHKS and CDR2 YYEKEE (reference sequence). The CDR3 consists of 15 residues. This CDR3 is CASSLRKKLGNTIYF. CDR3 in DNA: TGTGCCAGCAGCTTGCGTAAAAAGCTAGGAAACACCATATATTTT.

This chain joins TRBV5-1 and TRBJ2-5; D not resolved. The V end was cut by 5 bases, the J end by 5 bases, with 10 bases between. Germline CDR1 is SGHRS and CDR2 is YFSETQ. CDR3 size: 12 residues. The CDR3 spells CASREPTETQYF. The CDR3 coding sequence is TGCGCCAGCAGGGAACCGACGGAGACCCAGTACTTC. The whole variable domain, filled in from reference TRBV5-1 and TRBJ2-5, reads KAGVTQTPRYLIKTRGQQVTLSCSPISGHRSVSWYQQTPGQGLQFLFEYFSETQRNKGNFPGRFSGRQFSNSRSEMNVSTLELGDSALYLCASREPTETQYFGPGTRLLVL.

This chain connects TRBV5-4 to TRBJ2-5; D is undetermined. Between the trimmed V and J ends, which lost 1 base and 1 base, there was a span of 5 bases. Germline-derived CDR1 and CDR2 are SGHNT and YYREEE (reference sequence). This CDR3 comprises 13 residues. The CDR3 nucleotides read TGTGCCAGCAGCTTGCCGCCCCAAGAGACCCAGTACTTC. This codes for CASSLPPQETQYF. The full variable domain, completed using reference TRBV5-4 and TRBJ2-5, is ETGVTQSPTHLIKTRGQQVTLRCSSQSGHNTVSWYQQALGQGPQFIFQYYREEENGRGNFPPRFSGLQFPNYSSELNVNALELDDSALYLCASSLPPQETQYFGPGTRLLVL.

This clone was detected a few times. V and J are TRBV5-1 and TRBJ2-2; D not resolved. V was clipped by 0 bases and J by 5 bases, with 14 bases between them. Germline lookup yields CDR1 SGHRS and CDR2 YFSETQ. The CDR3 length is 16 residues. CDR3 loop: CASSLAPQSATGELFF. For the CDR3, the DNA is TGCGCCAGCAGCTTGGCCCCACAATCAGCGACCGGGGAGCTGTTTTTT.

This clone has more than one count but fewer than ten. The chain combines TRBV30 with TRBJ1-5; TRBD1 is a possible D gene (5 bases). The CDR3 spans 14 residues. The germline V and J ends were trimmed by 1 base and 0 bases, with 7 bases remaining between them. CDR1 is GTSNPN, CDR2 SVGIG, per germline (reference sequence). CDR3 in DNA: TGTGCCTGGAGTGGGGGGTATAGCAATCAGCCCCAGCATTTT. Its translation: CAWSGGYSNQPQHF. The full variable domain, in which reference TRBV30 and TRBJ1-5 provide the parts outside the CDR3, is SQTIHQWPATLVQPVGSPLSLECTVEGTSNPNLYWYRQAAGRGLQLLFYSVGIGQISSEVPQNLSASRPQDRQFILSSKKLLLSDSGFYLCAWSGGYSNQPQHFGDGTRLSIL.

CDR3 protein: CASSLDLEIQYF. The CDR3 nucleotides are TGCGCCAGCAGCTTGGATCTAGAGATTCAGTACTTC. V is TRBV5-1 and J is TRBJ2-4; unclear D gene. The CDR3 contains 12 residues. The V end was cut by 0 bases, the J end by 10 bases, with 8 bases between. Germline lookup yields CDR1 SGHRS and CDR2 YFSETQ.

V gene TRBV5-1 combines with J gene TRBJ2-7; D gene uncertain. The V and J ends lost 0 bases and 1 base respectively, with 8 bases between them. CDR3 length equals 14 residues. Per the germline V gene, CDR1 is SGHRS and CDR2 is YFSETQ. The CDR3 DNA follows: TGCGCCAGCAGCTTGGCTCGGAGATCCTACGAGCAGTACTTC. This translates into CASSLARRSYEQYF.

This chain joins TRBV5-1 and TRBJ2-1; tentative D call: TRBD1 (6 bases). Deletions cut 2 bases from V and 4 bases from J, with 10 bases between. Per germline, CDR1 SGHRS and CDR2 YFSETQ. The CDR3 covers 14 residues. Written as DNA, the CDR3 is TGCGCCAGCAGCTTCCGGACAGAATACAATGAGCAGTTCTTC. Translated, it gives CASSFRTEYNEQFF.

The rearrangement links TRBV10-1 to TRBJ1-1, with D perhaps matching TRBD1 (5 bases). Trimming removed 3 bases from V and 0 bases from J, with 11 bases in between. The CDR3 sequence is 15 residues long. Per germline, CDR1 WNHNN and CDR2 SYGVQD (reference sequence). The CDR3 DNA reads as TGCGCCAGCAGTGATCGGGGACTCGTGAACACTGAAGCTTTCTTT. Translated, it gives CASSDRGLVNTEAFF.

V usage is TRBV29-1 and J usage is TRBJ1-1; no clear D gene. The CDR3 runs 13 residues. V was clipped by 5 bases and J by 1 base, with 11 bases between them. CDR1 is SQVTM, CDR2 ANQGSEA, per germline. CDR3: CSVRGGGNTEAFF. Here the CDR3 DNA reads TGCAGCGTTCGGGGAGGTGGGAACACTGAAGCTTTCTTT.

Points on this clone: The same CDR3 arises from other DNA sequences in this sample as well. V and J are TRBV19 and TRBJ2-7; D remains unclear. There are 17 residues in the CDR3. Per germline, CDR1 LNHDA and CDR2 SQIVND (reference sequence). Trimming left V 2 bases short and J 2 bases short, with 19 bases between. In DNA form, the CDR3 reads TGTGCCAGTAGTATAAAGGGCCCCCTTGGCGGAACCTACGAGCAGTACTTC. This gives the protein CASSIKGPLGGTYEQYF.

J is TRBJ2-3 and V is TRBV30; D not resolved. V was pared by 2 bases and J by 4 bases, with 4 bases between. CDR1 GTSNPN and CDR2 SVGIG come from the germline V gene (reference sequence). This CDR3 is built from 11 residues. CDR3: CAWSRSDTQYF. The DNA of the CDR3 is TGTGCCTGGAGTAGGTCAGATACGCAGTATTTT.